These 2 T cell receptor beta chains share one sample of origin, sequenced in a study of CD8+ T cells in alopecia areata. Treatment described: oral pan-JAK inhibitor, 5-10 mg twice daily. Extracted from the samples, RNA was reverse transcribed into cDNA to serve as the sequencing template. Here immunoSEQ multiplex PCR was the method, and the copy in TCRdb shows in-frame clones only, minus some. The sample lists hundreds of thousands of clones, about 62% seen once, with 0.93% in the top ten. Sequenced material: CD4+ T cells sorted from blood, taken around week 54, from a patient treated with tofacitinib. These receptors came from a human donor with alopecia areata.

The V and J genes are TRBV29-1 and TRBJ2-2; D gene ambiguous. This CDR3 is 13 amino acids long. Trimming cost V 0 bases and J 7 bases, with 9 bases left between them. Looked up from germline, CDR1 is SQVTM and CDR2 is ANQGSEA. The CDR3 protein is CSVEDGIGGELFF. The CDR3 coding sequence is TGCAGCGTTGAAGACGGCATTGGCGGGGAGCTGTTTTTT.

The V gene is TRBV9, the J gene TRBJ2-5, with unresolved D. The CDR3 is 14 residues long. Germline loops: CDR1 SGDLS, CDR2 YYNGEE. Trimming shortened V by 0 bases and J by 2 bases, and 8 bases separated the two germline ends. The CDR3 DNA reads as TGTGCCAGCAGCGTAGGAACAGAGCAAGAGACCCAGTACTTC. Translated: CASSVGTEQETQYF.